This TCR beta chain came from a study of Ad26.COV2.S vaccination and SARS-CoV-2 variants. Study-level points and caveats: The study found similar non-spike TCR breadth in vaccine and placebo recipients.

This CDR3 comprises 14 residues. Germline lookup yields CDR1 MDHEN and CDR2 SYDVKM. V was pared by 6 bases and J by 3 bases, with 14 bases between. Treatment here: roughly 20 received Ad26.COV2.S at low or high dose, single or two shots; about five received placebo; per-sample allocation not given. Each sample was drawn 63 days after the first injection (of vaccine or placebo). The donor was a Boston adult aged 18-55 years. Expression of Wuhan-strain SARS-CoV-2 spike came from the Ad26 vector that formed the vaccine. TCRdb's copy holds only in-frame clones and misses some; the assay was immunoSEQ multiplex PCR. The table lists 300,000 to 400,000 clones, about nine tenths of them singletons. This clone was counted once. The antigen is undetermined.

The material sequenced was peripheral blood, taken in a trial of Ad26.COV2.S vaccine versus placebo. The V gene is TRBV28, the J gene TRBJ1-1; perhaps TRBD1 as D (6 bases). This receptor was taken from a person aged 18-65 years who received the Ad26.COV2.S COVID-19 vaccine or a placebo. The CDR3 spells CASRAQGGDTEAFF. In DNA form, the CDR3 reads TGTGCCAGCAGGGCTCAAGGGGGGGACACTGAAGCTTTCTTT.